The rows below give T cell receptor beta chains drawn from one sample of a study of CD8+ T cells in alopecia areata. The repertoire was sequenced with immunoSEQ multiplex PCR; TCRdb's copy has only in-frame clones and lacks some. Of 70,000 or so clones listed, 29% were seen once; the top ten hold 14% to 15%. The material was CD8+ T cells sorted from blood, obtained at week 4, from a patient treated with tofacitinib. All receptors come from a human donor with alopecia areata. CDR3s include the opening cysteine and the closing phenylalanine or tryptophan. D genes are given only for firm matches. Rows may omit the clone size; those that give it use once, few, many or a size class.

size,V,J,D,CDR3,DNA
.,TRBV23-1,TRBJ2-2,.,CASNPLRRGATGELFF,TGCGCCAGCAATCCCTTGAGGAGGGGGGCCACCGGGGAGCTGTTTTTT
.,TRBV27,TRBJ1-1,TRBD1,CASSLGRGQNTEAFF,TGTGCCAGCAGTTTAGGGAGGGGGCAAAACACTGAAGCTTTCTTT
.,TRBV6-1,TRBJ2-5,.,CASSEVGRRAETQYF,TGTGCCAGCAGTGAAGTGGGCAGACGGGCAGAGACCCAGTACTTC
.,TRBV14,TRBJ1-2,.,CASSPLGQRITF,TGTGCCAGCAGCCCCCTCGGACAGAGGATCACCTTC
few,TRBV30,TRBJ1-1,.,CAWGQGNTEAFF,TGTGCCTGGGGGCAGGGGAACACTGAAGCTTTCTTT
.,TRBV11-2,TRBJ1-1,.,CASSFSGGNREAFF,TGTGCCAGCAGCTTTAGTGGGGGAAATCGTGAAGCTTTCTTT
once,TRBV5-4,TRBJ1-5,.,CASSREGQPQHF,TGTGCCAGCAGCCGGGAGGGTCAGCCCCAGCATTTT
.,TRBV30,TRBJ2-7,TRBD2,CAWSVAGDYEQYF,TGTGCCTGGAGTGTAGCGGGAGACTACGAGCAGTACTTC
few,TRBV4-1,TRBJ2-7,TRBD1,CASSPTGSEQYF,TGCGCCAGCAGCCCGACAGGGTCCGAGCAGTACTTC
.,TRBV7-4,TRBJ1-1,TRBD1,CASSSGGTEAFF,TGTGCCAGCAGCTCAGGGGGCACTGAAGCTTTCTTT
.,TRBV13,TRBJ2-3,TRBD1,CASSPGQGRTDTQYF,TGTGCCAGCAGCCCAGGACAGGGGAGGACAGATACGCAGTATTTT
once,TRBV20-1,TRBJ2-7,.,CSANLGYEQYF,TGCAGTGCAAATTTGGGCTACGAGCAGTACTTC
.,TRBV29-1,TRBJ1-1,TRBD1,CSVIGTGTMNTEAFF,TGCAGCGTTATTGGGACAGGGACCATGAACACTGAAGCTTTCTTT
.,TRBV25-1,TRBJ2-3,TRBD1,CASRISGGGTDTQYF,TGTGCCAGTCGGATCTCAGGGGGTGGGACAGATACGCAGTATTTT
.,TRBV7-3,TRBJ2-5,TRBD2,CASSLTPGLARRQETQYF,TGTGCCAGCAGCTTAACCCCGGGACTAGCGAGACGCCAAGAGACCCAGTACTTC
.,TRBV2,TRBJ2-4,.,CASLPTGLVDPVAKNIQYF,TGTGCCAGCCTTCCTACAGGGCTGGTTGATCCTGTAGCCAAAAACATTCAGTACTTC
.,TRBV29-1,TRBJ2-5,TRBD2,CSVVSGRQETQYF,TGCAGCGTTGTTAGCGGGAGGCAAGAGACCCAGTACTTC
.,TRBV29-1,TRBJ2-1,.,CSVEEATPHEQFF,TGCAGCGTTGAAGAGGCAACCCCACATGAGCAGTTCTTC
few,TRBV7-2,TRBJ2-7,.,CASSLWWGWTYEQYF,TGTGCCAGCAGCTTATGGTGGGGCTGGACCTACGAGCAGTACTTC
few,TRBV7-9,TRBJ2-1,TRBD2,CASSSTSGGYNEQFF,TGTGCCAGCAGCTCGACTAGCGGGGGGTACAATGAGCAGTTCTTC